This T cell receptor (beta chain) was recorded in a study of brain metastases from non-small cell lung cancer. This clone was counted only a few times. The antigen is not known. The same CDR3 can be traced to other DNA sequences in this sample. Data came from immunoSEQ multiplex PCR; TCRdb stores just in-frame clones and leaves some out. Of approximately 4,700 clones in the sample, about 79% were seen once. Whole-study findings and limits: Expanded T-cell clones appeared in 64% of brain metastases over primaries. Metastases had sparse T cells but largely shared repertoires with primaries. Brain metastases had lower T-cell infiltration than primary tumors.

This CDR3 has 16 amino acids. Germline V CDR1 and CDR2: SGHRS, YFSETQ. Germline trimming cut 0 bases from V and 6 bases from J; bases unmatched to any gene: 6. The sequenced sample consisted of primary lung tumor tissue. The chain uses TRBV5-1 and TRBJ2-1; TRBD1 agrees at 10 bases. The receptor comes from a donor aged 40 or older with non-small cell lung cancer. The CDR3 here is CASSLGGQGSANEQFF. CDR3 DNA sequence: TGCGCCAGCAGCTTGGGGGGACAGGGGAGTGCCAATGAGCAGTTCTTC.